These 20 T cell receptor beta chains were sequenced from one sample in a study of blood T cell repertoires in COVID-19. The table came from immunoSEQ multiplex PCR; TCRdb's copy has only in-frame clones and leaves some out. The data contain over 200,000 clones, approximately 85% of them singletons. Source material: peripheral blood. The receptors here all came from a woman between 25 and 40 years old with acute or convalescent COVID-19.

The rearrangement links TRBV27 to TRBJ2-3, with TRBD2 matching 8 bases. Trimming took 4 bases from V and 2 from J; bases not matched to a gene: 20. The CDR3 contains 20 residues. In germline, CDR1 is MNHEY, CDR2 SMNVEV (reference sequence). In DNA form, the CDR3 reads TGTGCCAGCAGTTCACCCCACGTCTATCAACTAGCGGAGATCACAGATACGCAGTATTTT. Protein: CASSSPHVYQLAEITDTQYF.

This chain uses TRBV30 with TRBJ1-3, with TRBD1 as a possible D gene (5 bases). The CDR3 runs 13 residues. The V gene lost 0 bases and the J gene lost 4 bases, with 7 bases spanning the gap. From germline, CDR1 is GTSNPN and CDR2 SVGIG (reference sequence). Here the CDR3 DNA reads TGTGCCTGGAGTGTAGACAGCGGAAACACCATATATTTT. This translates into CAWSVDSGNTIYF.

This clone was detected once. The V gene is TRBV6-2 or TRBV6-3, the J gene TRBJ2-3; tentatively, D is TRBD2 (6 bases). This CDR3 is 15 amino acids long. The ends were cut back, 2 bases at V and 2 bases at J, with 11 bases in the middle. In germline, CDR1 is MNHEY, CDR2 SVGEGT. The CDR3 reads CASSYLAGYTDTQYF. The CDR3 coding sequence is TGTGCCAGCAGTTACCTCGCGGGATACACAGATACGCAGTATTTT.

J is TRBJ2-3 and V is TRBV27; 8 bases fit TRBD2. Per the germline V gene, CDR1 is MNHEY and CDR2 is SMNVEV (reference sequence). The CDR3 is 15 amino acids. J was trimmed by 6 bases and V by 6 bases; bases with no gene match: 11. The CDR3 protein is CASRPTGTRGDTQYF. In nucleotides, the CDR3 is TGTGCCAGCAGACCGACCGGGACTAGAGGCGATACGCAGTATTTT.

J is TRBJ1-6 and V is TRBV23-1; 7 nucleotides line up with TRBD1. TRBV23-1 is annotated as an ORF whose role is uncertain. The CDR3 is 20 amino acids. With V trimmed by 2 bases and J by 4 bases, 17 bases remained unmatched. CDR3 protein: CASSQKGQSPAIMYNSPLHF. The CDR3, as DNA: TGCGCCAGCAGTCAAAAGGGACAGTCGCCTGCAATTATGTATAATTCACCCCTCCACTTT.

This CDR3 is CASSFDRVIPYGYTF. The CDR3 nucleotides read TGTGCCAGCAGTTTTGACAGGGTAATTCCCTATGGCTACACCTTC. The chain carries TRBV5-4 and TRBJ1-2; the match to TRBD1 covers 7 bases. Looked up from germline, CDR1 is SGHNT and CDR2 is YYREEE (reference sequence). The junction had 11 bases not matched to a gene; V was cut back by 5 bases and J by 4 bases. The length of the CDR3 is 15 residues. The full variable domain, in which reference TRBV5-4 and TRBJ1-2 provide the parts outside the CDR3, is ETGVTQSPTHLIKTRGQQVTLRCSSQSGHNTVSWYQQALGQGPQFIFQYYREEENGRGNFPPRFSGLQFPNYSSELNVNALELDDSALYLCASSFDRVIPYGYTFGSGTRLTVV.

This clone was counted a single time. This rearrangement joins TRBV7-2 to TRBJ2-1; possibly TRBD1 for D (6 bases). Trimming pared 7 bases from V and 3 bases from J, leaving 16 bases between. Germline assignment: CDR1 SGHTA and CDR2 FQGNSA. This CDR3 is 15 amino acids long. CDR3 nucleotide sequence: TGTGCCAGCACCCTAAGTCCAGGGGACTACAATGAGCAGTTCTTC. It translates to CASTLSPGDYNEQFF.

The gene calls are TRBV11-3 and TRBJ1-2; 9 positions agree with TRBD1. Looked up from germline, CDR1 is SGHNT and CDR2 is YENEEA. The CDR3 has 17 amino acids. V trimming: 1 base; J trimming: 6 bases; junction bases outside the gene matches: 12. CDR3 residues: CASSLASGTGKVDGYTF. The CDR3 DNA reads TGTGCCAGCAGCTTAGCCTCCGGGACAGGGAAGGTGGATGGCTACACCTTC.

The chain employs TRBV5-8 and TRBJ2-7; 9 positions match TRBD1. The CDR3 spans 14 residues. The J segment lost 6 bases and the V segment lost 1 base, leaving 5 bases of the junction unmatched. The germline V gene encodes CDR1 SGHTS and CDR2 YDEGEE. DNA for the CDR3: TGTGCCAGCAGCTTGATACAGGGGGCCGGCGAGCAGTACTTC. Its protein product is CASSLIQGAGEQYF.

The chain couples TRBV11-2 to TRBJ2-7, with 9 bases identical to TRBD1. Trimming took 6 bases from V and 5 from J; bases not matched to a gene: 8. Germline assignment: CDR1 SGHAT and CDR2 FQNNGV. This CDR3 is built from 14 residues. CDR3 sequence: CASSLQGARDEQYF. Here the CDR3 DNA reads TGTGCCAGCAGTTTACAGGGGGCGAGGGACGAGCAGTACTTC.

The V gene is TRBV19, the J gene TRBJ1-4, with TRBD1 as a possible D gene (5 bases). The ends were cut back, 3 bases at V and 8 bases at J, with 16 bases in the middle. Looked up from germline, CDR1 is LNHDA and CDR2 is SQIVND (reference sequence). The CDR3 loop spans 15 amino acids. CDR3 nucleotides: TGTGCCAGTAGTATTGGAGGGGCCGCGGGGGAAAAACTGTTTTTT. It is translated as CASSIGGAAGEKLFF.

This chain links TRBV7-8 with TRBJ2-5, with D uncertain. The germline gives CDR1 SGHVS, CDR2 FQNEAQ. The CDR3 has 13 residues. The V and J ends lost 5 bases and 1 base respectively, with 8 bases between them. The CDR3 bases are TGTGCCAGCAGCAAGACAATCCAAGAGACCCAGTACTTC. Translated, it gives CASSKTIQETQYF.

The J gene is TRBJ1-6, the V gene TRBV3-1 (or the pseudogene TRBV3-2), with a weak D call TRBD1 (6 bases). Per the germline V gene, CDR1 is LGHDT and CDR2 is YNNKEL (reference sequence). V was cut by 4 bases and J by 4 bases, with 11 bases left in between. There are 15 residues in the CDR3. CDR3 in DNA: TGTGCCAGCAGCCGAGGGACACCGTATAATTCACCCCTCCACTTT. It yields the protein CASSRGTPYNSPLHF.

The sample holds one count of this clone. The gene calls are TRBV2 and TRBJ2-7; D might be TRBD2 (5 bases). Per germline, CDR1 SNHLY and CDR2 FYNNEI. The CDR3 is 14 amino acids. V lost 3 bases and J lost 6, with 15 bases in between. This CDR3 is CASSESGKLLEQYF. The CDR3 nucleotides read TGTGCCAGCAGTGAGTCCGGGAAACTACTCGAGCAGTACTTC. The full variable domain, in which reference TRBV2 and TRBJ2-7 provide the parts outside the CDR3, is EPEVTQTPSHQVTQMGQEVILRCVPISNHLYFYWYRQILGQKVEFLVSFYNNEISEKSEIFDDQFSVERPDGSNFTLKIRSTKLEDSAMYFCASSESGKLLEQYFGPGTRLTVT.

The chain is built from TRBV6-6 and TRBJ1-5, with D hard to call. The germline gives CDR1 MNHNY, CDR2 SVGAGI (reference sequence). V was cut by 9 bases and J by 6 bases, with 18 bases left in between. This CDR3 region has 14 residues. The CDR3 reads CASAVKGVSQPQHF. Here the CDR3 DNA reads TGTGCCAGTGCCGTTAAGGGAGTATCTCAGCCCCAGCATTTT.

The V gene is TRBV7-8, the J gene TRBJ2-1, with D perhaps matching TRBD2 (5 bases). Per the germline V gene, CDR1 is SGHVS and CDR2 is FQNEAQ. V dropped 1 base and J dropped 10 bases, with 5 bases sitting between them. This CDR3 has 11 amino acids. CDR3 nucleotides: TGTGCCAGCAGCTTAGGAGGGGAGCAGTTCTTC. Its protein product is CASSLGGEQFF. The complete variable domain, with remaining parts taken from reference TRBV7-8 and TRBJ2-1, reads GAGVSQSPRYKVAKRGQDVALRCDPISGHVSLFWYQQALGQGPEFLTYFQNEAQLDKSGLPSDRFFAERPEGSVSTLKIQRTQQEDSAVYLCASSLGGEQFFGPGTRLTVL.

The chain has TRBV29-1 and TRBJ2-7; 12 positions agree with TRBD2. CDR1 SQVTM and CDR2 ANQGSEA come from the germline V gene. Losses at the gene ends were 4 bases for V and 3 bases for J; bases not matched to a gene: 7. The CDR3 runs to 15 residues. The CDR3 protein is CSVGPSTSGSYEQYF. Here the CDR3 DNA reads TGCAGCGTTGGGCCCTCGACTAGCGGGAGCTACGAGCAGTACTTC.

The V call is TRBV4-2, the J call TRBJ1-5; D may be TRBD1 (5 bases). Germline CDR1 and CDR2: LGHNA and YNFKEQ. The CDR3 is 15 residues long. With 0 bases removed from V and 3 bases from J, the gap between germline ends came to 9 bases. CDR3 region: CASSQDSGDNQPQHF. DNA for the CDR3: TGTGCCAGCAGCCAAGATTCGGGGGACAATCAGCCCCAGCATTTT.

V gene TRBV10-2 combines with J gene TRBJ2-5; no definite D call. Germline CDR1 reads WSHSY; CDR2 reads SAAADI. The CDR3 spans 14 residues. With 8 bases removed from V and 0 bases from J, the gap between germline ends came to 13 bases. CDR3 sequence (DNA): TGCGCCAGCCAACAGCCTCGGTACCAAGAGACCCAGTACTTC. Protein sequence: CASQQPRYQETQYF.

The gene calls are TRBV5-5 and TRBJ2-7, with 10 bases lining up with TRBD1. CDR1 SGHKS and CDR2 YYEKEE come from the germline V gene (reference sequence). CDR3 size: 14 residues. Germline trimming cut 4 bases from V and 4 bases from J; bases unmatched to any gene: 5. DNA for the CDR3: TGTGCCAGCAGCCACCGGGACAGGGGTTACGAGCAGTACTTC. Protein sequence: CASSHRDRGYEQYF.